This T cell receptor (beta chain) is from a study of T cell responses to AZD1222 COVID-19 vaccine. Study outcomes and limitations: Among those given AZD1222, only five or six were seropositive at baseline.

With V trimmed by 9 bases and J by 4 bases, 9 bases remained unmatched. The CDR3 is 15 amino acids. CDR1 and CDR2 from the germline V gene are KGHDR and SFDVKD. Points on this clone: Antigen specificity is unknown.

Using immunoSEQ multiplex PCR, the repertoire was profiled, and TCRdb retains in-frame clones only, with some absent. Of 60,000 or so clones in the sample, roughly 84% were seen once. This sample comprised peripheral blood, obtained on day 0 of AZD1222 vaccination. This sequence was found in an adult in good health. The rearrangement joins TRBV24-1 to TRBJ2-2, with 8 bases aligning to TRBD2. The CDR3 DNA is TGTGCCACCGGAGGGAGCGGGAGTGGCACCGGGGAGCTGTTTTTT. Amino acid sequence: CATGGSGSGTGELFF.